Each of the 32 T cell receptor beta chains below was sequenced from the same sample in a study of spatial heterogeneity in lung cancer. Time point noted: blood at routine non-recurrence follow-up after resection. In TCRdb, the 5' RACE reads were re-called with MiXCR into one record per CDR3 protein. This sample has about 41,000 distinct CDR3 sequences; under 12% occur once, and the top ten carry over 15%. The material was PBMCs, obtained at follow-up. These receptors were obtained from a female donor with early-stage non-small cell lung cancer.

In this sample, this clonotype turned up many times. The V call is TRBV5-1, the J call TRBJ2-5; possibly TRBD1 for D (6 bases). The CDR3 length is 15 residues. Germline CDR1 SGHRS, CDR2 YFSETQ. The V end was cut by 4 bases, the J end by 0 bases, with 13 bases between. The CDR3, as DNA: TGCGCCAGCAGCGCCGACACAGGGTACCAAGAGACCCAGTACTTC. This codes for CASSADTGYQETQYF.

This clonotype was observed a single time. A much more abundant neighbour one base away suggests this may be a read error. The chain recombines TRBV14 with TRBJ2-2, with 14 bases identical to TRBD2. The CDR3 extends over 16 amino acids. Germline lookup yields CDR1 SGHDN and CDR2 FVKESK. As DNA, the CDR3 is TGTGCCAGCAGCCGGACTAGCGGGGGGAACACCGGGGATCTGTTTTTT. This codes for CASSRTSGGNTGDLFF.

V and J are TRBV4-1 and TRBJ2-3, with TRBD2 as a possible D gene (6 bases). Germline CDR1 MGHRA, CDR2 YSYEKL. This CDR3 region has 14 residues. The V end lost 4 bases, the J end lost 5 bases, and 13 bases lay between the germline ends. CDR3 in amino acids: CASSPERVVDTQYF. For the CDR3, the DNA is TGCGCCAGCAGCCCAGAGCGGGTTGTAGATACGCAGTATTTT.

This rearrangement joins TRBV20-1 to TRBJ2-3; 8 bases match TRBD2. Germline V gene lookup returns CDR1 DFQATT and CDR2 SNEGSKA (reference sequence). V gave up 3 bases and J gave up 5 bases; unmatched junction bases: 4. This CDR3 comprises 13 residues. The CDR3 region is CSASGGAGDTQYF. CDR3 sequence (DNA): TGCAGTGCTAGCGGGGGGGCCGGAGATACGCAGTATTTT.

At least ten counts were recorded for this clonotype. The rearrangement links TRBV28 to TRBJ2-4; D is perhaps TRBD1 or TRBD2 (5 bases each). The CDR3 is 17 amino acids. Per the germline V gene, CDR1 is MDHEN and CDR2 is SYDVKM. V was cut by 2 bases and J by 1 base, with 15 bases left in between. The CDR3 here is CASSLGLGRVAKNIQYF. In nucleotides, the CDR3 is TGTGCCAGCAGTTTAGGGTTGGGGCGGGTGGCCAAAAACATTCAGTACTTC.

The chain couples TRBV2 to TRBJ1-1, with D uncertain. The V gene lost 6 bases and the J gene lost 1 base, with 6 bases spanning the gap. The CDR3 is made up of 12 amino acids. CDR1 and CDR2 from the germline V gene are SNHLY and FYNNEI. DNA for the CDR3: TGTGCCAGCAGGCTTTGGAACACTGAAGCTTTCTTT. Translation gives CASRLWNTEAFF.

About this clonotype: A much larger clone lies one base from this, so it may be a read error. The chain uses TRBV25-1 and TRBJ2-5, with D perhaps matching TRBD1 (5 bases). The CDR3 length is 15 residues. Germline CDR1 reads MGHDK; CDR2 reads SYGVNS. The CDR3 region is CASSESKGGQETRYF. CDR3 DNA sequence: TGTGCCAGCAGTGAATCAAAGGGCGGACAAGAGACCCGGTACTTC.

V usage is TRBV5-1 and J usage is TRBJ2-7; 7 nucleotides align to TRBD1. Trimming at V came to 4 bases and at J to 5 bases, leaving 9 bases not matched to a gene. This CDR3 is 14 amino acids long. Germline lookup yields CDR1 SGHRS and CDR2 YFSETQ. Here the CDR3 DNA reads TGCGCCAGCAGCCCCCGACAGGGTGGCAACGAGCAGTACTTC. Translating gives CASSPRQGGNEQYF. The full variable domain, its missing parts supplied by reference TRBV5-1 and TRBJ2-7, is KAGVTQTPRYLIKTRGQQVTLSCSPISGHRSVSWYQQTPGQGLQFLFEYFSETQRNKGNFPGRFSGRQFSNSRSEMNVSTLELGDSALYLCASSPRQGGNEQYFGPGTRLTVT.

The gene calls are TRBV12-5 and TRBJ2-3, with no clear D. The CDR3 extends over 13 amino acids. The germline gives CDR1 LGHNT, CDR2 FRNRAP. V lost 2 bases and J lost 4, with 7 bases in between. The CDR3 DNA reads TGTGCTAGTGGTTTGATGGGTCCAGATACGCAGTATTTT. Amino acids: CASGLMGPDTQYF.

At least ten counts were recorded for this clonotype. CDR3 sequence: CASSPGEGHYYNEQFF. The CDR3, as DNA: TGTGCCAGCAGTCCGGGCGAGGGTCATTACTACAATGAGCAGTTCTTC. The rearrangement links TRBV6-6 to TRBJ2-1; the D gene is possibly TRBD2 (5 bases). The V end was cut by 5 bases, the J end by 3 bases, with 17 bases between. This CDR3 is 16 amino acids long. The germline CDR1 and CDR2 sequences are MNHNY and SVGAGI (reference sequence).

The chain employs TRBV20-1 and TRBJ2-5; 10 bases align to TRBD1. Per germline, CDR1 DFQATT and CDR2 SNEGSKA (reference sequence). The CDR3 loop spans 19 amino acids. Trimming at V came to 2 bases and at J to 0 bases, leaving 15 bases not matched to a gene. The CDR3 protein is CSARPSGTGEFGNQETQYF. The DNA for the CDR3 is TGCAGTGCTAGACCCTCGGGGACAGGGGAGTTTGGGAACCAAGAGACCCAGTACTTC.

There are a few counts of this clonotype. J is TRBJ2-1 and V is TRBV11-1; D is perhaps TRBD2 (5 bases). Trimming removed 5 bases at V and 4 bases at J, with 9 bases between. This CDR3 has 13 amino acids. Germline assignment: CDR1 SGHAT and CDR2 FQDESV (reference sequence). The CDR3 DNA is TGTGCCAGCAGCCCCCGAGGGTACAATGAGCAGTTCTTC. This encodes CASSPRGYNEQFF.

In this sample, this clonotype turned up a few times. The V and J genes are TRBV4-1 and TRBJ2-1, with 10 bases identical to TRBD2. V trimming: 1 base; J trimming: 5 bases; junction bases outside the gene matches: 8. The length of the CDR3 is 17 residues. Germline CDR1 MGHRA, CDR2 YSYEKL. Here the CDR3 reads CASSQASGGAGHNEQFF. DNA of the CDR3: TGCGCCAGCAGCCAAGCCAGCGGGGGGGCCGGCCACAATGAGCAGTTCTTC.

As for this clonotype: A read error is likely, as this CDR3 ends without the conserved phenylalanine or tryptophan. The rearrangement uses TRBV6-2 or TRBV6-3 and TRBJ2-7; TRBD2 matches 8 bases. CDR1 and CDR2 (germline): MNHEY, SVGEGT. Unmatched junction bases numbered 11, after V lost 6 bases and J lost 7 bases. The CDR3 loop spans 14 amino acids. The CDR3 DNA reads as TGTGCCAGCAGCCGAGCGGGGGCCTTATTGGAGCAGTACTAC. Its protein product is CASSRAGALLEQYY.

This clonotype was seen more than once but under ten times. J is TRBJ1-1 and V is TRBV7-3, with a tentative D call TRBD1 (5 bases). This CDR3 comprises 13 residues. The germline gives CDR1 SGHTA, CDR2 FQGTGA. V was cut by 4 bases and J by 4 bases, with 10 bases left in between. The CDR3 DNA reads TGTGCCAGCAGCTATCAGGGTGTCACTGAAGCTTTCTTT. Amino acids: CASSYQGVTEAFF.

This chain connects TRBV7-3 to TRBJ1-1; D possibly corresponds to TRBD1 (6 bases). The ends were cut back, 4 bases at V and 1 base at J, with 13 bases in the middle. This CDR3 has 15 residues. Germline-derived CDR1 and CDR2 are SGHTA and FQGTGA. CDR3 loop: CASSSQQGTNTEAFF. The CDR3 bases are TGTGCCAGCAGCTCCCAACAGGGTACGAACACTGAAGCTTTCTTT.

This sequence joins TRBV7-2 and TRBJ2-5; 9 nucleotides align to TRBD1. After removal of 5 bases from V and 5 bases from J, the junction contained 9 bases not matched to a gene. Germline loops: CDR1 SGHTA, CDR2 FQGNSA. This CDR3 comprises 15 residues. The CDR3 nucleotides read TGTGCCAGCAGCGCCACAGGGGGCCGGGGGGAGACCCAGTACTTC. Protein: CASSATGGRGETQYF.

This clonotype turned up a few times. V usage is TRBV20-1 and J usage is TRBJ1-2, with 7 bases identical to TRBD1. V dropped 6 bases and J dropped 3; count of bases not matched to a gene: 13. The germline V gene has CDR1 DFQATT and CDR2 SNEGSKA (reference sequence). The CDR3 contains 15 residues. The CDR3 is CSAILTGVYDYGYTF. CDR3 sequence (DNA): TGCAGTGCAATACTCACAGGGGTATATGACTATGGCTACACCTTC.

This clonotype has just a few counts. This sequence joins TRBV20-1 and TRBJ2-5; D not resolved. The CDR3 sequence is 10 residues long. CDR1 is DFQATT and CDR2 is SNEGSKA in the germline V gene (reference sequence). Trimming left V 5 bases short and J 5 bases short, with 6 bases between. The CDR3 reads CSAGWETQYF. The CDR3 coding sequence is TGCAGTGCTGGATGGGAGACCCAGTACTTC.

This clonotype was observed many times. The chain links TRBV9 to TRBJ2-7; TRBD1 aligns across 7 bases. CDR1 is SGDLS, CDR2 YYNGEE, per germline. The CDR3 loop spans 15 amino acids. The J segment lost 5 bases and the V segment lost 6 bases, leaving 14 bases of the junction unmatched. The CDR3 loop is CASTAGGTPRDEQYF. In DNA, the CDR3 is TGTGCCAGCACGGCAGGGGGTACCCCCAGGGACGAGCAGTACTTC.

The chain recombines TRBV20-1 with TRBJ2-1, with 16 bases lining up with TRBD2. V was pared by 5 bases and J by 7 bases, with 8 bases of the junction left unmatched. CDR1 is DFQATT, CDR2 SNEGSKA, per germline (reference sequence). This CDR3 comprises 16 residues. The DNA for the CDR3 is TGCAGTGCTCCAGCGGGACTAGCGGGGGGGCAGAATGAGCAGTTCTTC. Translating gives CSAPAGLAGGQNEQFF.

This clonotype showed up just a few times. The chain carries TRBV3-1 and TRBJ2-5; tentatively, D is TRBD2 (7 bases). This CDR3 comprises 18 residues. V lost 2 bases to trimming and J lost 2 bases, with 21 bases between them. CDR1 is LGHDT, CDR2 YNNKEL, per germline (reference sequence). The CDR3 loop is CASSQRPRAGDIQETQYF. Written as DNA, the CDR3 is TGTGCCAGCAGCCAACGGCCTAGGGCGGGGGACATTCAAGAGACCCAGTACTTC.

This clonotype was recorded many times. The V gene is TRBV2, the J gene TRBJ2-1; 15 nucleotides align to TRBD2. CDR3 length: 19 residues. The V gene's germline CDR1 is SNHLY and CDR2 FYNNEI. Trimming cost V 0 bases and J 4 bases; bases outside gene matches: 7. CDR3 coding DNA: TGTGCCAGCAGTGAAGCCGGACTAGCGGGGGGGATATGGTACAATGAGCAGTTCTTC. This sequence encodes CASSEAGLAGGIWYNEQFF. Looking up the rest from reference TRBV2 and TRBJ2-1 gives the full variable domain: EPEVTQTPSHQVTQMGQEVILRCVPISNHLYFYWYRQILGQKVEFLVSFYNNEISEKSEIFDDQFSVERPDGSNFTLKIRSTKLEDSAMYFCASSEAGLAGGIWYNEQFFGPGTRLTVL.

This clonotype has only one observation. The chain is built from TRBV5-4 and TRBJ1-2; 7 bases fit TRBD1. Germline V gene lookup returns CDR1 SGHNT and CDR2 YYREEE (reference sequence). This CDR3 region has 13 residues. V shed 4 bases, J shed 7 bases, and the junction held 7 bases outside the gene matches. CDR3 protein: CASSPGQDGGYTF. In nucleotides, the CDR3 is TGTGCCAGCAGCCCTGGACAGGACGGTGGCTACACCTTC.

This clonotype was recorded at least ten times. The chain uses TRBV9 and TRBJ2-2; tentatively, D is TRBD1 (6 bases). Germline V gene sequence: CDR1 SGDLS, CDR2 YYNGEE. The CDR3 contains 15 residues. Deletions cut 4 bases from V and 0 bases from J, with 10 bases between. CDR3 in amino acids: CASSLQGSNTGELFF. CDR3 DNA sequence: TGTGCCAGCAGCCTCCAGGGGTCGAACACCGGGGAGCTGTTTTTT.

This chain joins TRBV6-5 and TRBJ2-2; D ambiguous. V was clipped by 1 base and J by 0 bases, with 9 bases between them. The CDR3 has 16 residues. Germline V gene sequence: CDR1 MNHEY, CDR2 SVGAGI. CDR3 sequence reads: CASSYLQFSNTGELFF. The DNA for the CDR3 is TGTGCCAGCAGTTACTTGCAGTTCTCGAACACCGGGGAGCTGTTTTTT.

In this sample, this clonotype turned up a few times. V usage is TRBV3-1 and J usage is TRBJ1-4; D gene unclear. This CDR3 has 18 residues. V was shortened by 1 base and J by 0 bases, with 15 bases between the two germline ends. Germline-derived CDR1 and CDR2 are LGHDT and YNNKEL (reference sequence). The CDR3 bases are TGTGCCAGCAGCCAAGGTATGGCAGGCGGGACAACTAATGAAAAACTGTTTTTT. Protein: CASSQGMAGGTTNEKLFF.

This clonotype has just a few counts. V usage is TRBV2 and J usage is TRBJ1-4; D possibly corresponds to TRBD1 (6 bases). V lost 7 bases to trimming and J lost 4 bases, with 16 bases between them. CDR1 and CDR2 from the germline V gene are SNHLY and FYNNEI. The CDR3 has 15 residues. This chain's CDR3 is CASTIDRSINEKLFF. Written as DNA, the CDR3 is TGTGCCAGCACTATCGACAGGTCCATTAATGAAAAACTGTTTTTT.

This clonotype showed up many times. The chain uses TRBV7-9 and TRBJ1-4; a possible D gene is TRBD1 (5 bases). The germline V gene has CDR1 SEHNR and CDR2 FQNEAQ (reference sequence). V lost 5 bases, J lost 4 bases, and 11 bases lay in between. This CDR3 has 14 residues. CDR3 in amino acids: CASSVEGYNEKLFF. CDR3 nucleotides: TGTGCCAGCAGCGTTGAGGGGTATAATGAAAAACTGTTTTTT.

This clonotype was picked up many times. The V call is TRBV12-5, the J call TRBJ1-6; 9 nucleotides match TRBD1. Germline assignment: CDR1 LGHNT and CDR2 FRNRAP. The CDR3 sequence is 19 residues long. V dropped 3 bases and J dropped 0; count of bases not matched to a gene: 9. The CDR3 is CASGFQDRGLTSYNSPLHF. In nucleotides, the CDR3 is TGTGCTAGTGGTTTTCAGGACAGGGGCCTAACCTCCTATAATTCACCCCTCCACTTT.

Worth noting for this clonotype: Possible read error: a much larger clone is one base away. The chain links TRBV29-1 to TRBJ2-7, with D possibly being TRBD1 or TRBD2 (6 bases each). The length of the CDR3 is 13 residues. The germline V gene encodes CDR1 SQVTM and CDR2 ANQGSEA. CDR3 in amino acids: CSVEEDTSGAQDF. The CDR3 bases are TGCAGCGTTGAAGAGGACACCTCGGGGGCTCAGGACTTC.

This clonotype was seen repeatedly, ten times or more. V usage is TRBV6-5 and J usage is TRBJ2-5; TRBD1 aligns across 8 bases. The CDR3 loop spans 16 amino acids. CDR1 and CDR2 from the germline V gene are MNHEY and SVGAGI. V dropped 6 bases and J dropped 5; count of bases not matched to a gene: 14. This CDR3 reads CASRSDRGGFGETQYF. In DNA, the CDR3 is TGTGCCAGCAGGTCCGACAGGGGTGGCTTTGGGGAGACCCAGTACTTC.